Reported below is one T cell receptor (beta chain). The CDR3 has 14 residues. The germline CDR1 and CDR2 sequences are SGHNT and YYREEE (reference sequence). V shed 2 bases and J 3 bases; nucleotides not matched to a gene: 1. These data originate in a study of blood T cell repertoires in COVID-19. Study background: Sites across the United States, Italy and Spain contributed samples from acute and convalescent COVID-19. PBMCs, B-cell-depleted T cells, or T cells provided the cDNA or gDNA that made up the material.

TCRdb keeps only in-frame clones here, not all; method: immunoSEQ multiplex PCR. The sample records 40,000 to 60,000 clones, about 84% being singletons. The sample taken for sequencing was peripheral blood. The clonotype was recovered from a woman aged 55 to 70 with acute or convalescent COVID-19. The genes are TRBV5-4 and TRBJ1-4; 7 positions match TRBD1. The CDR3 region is CASSFGQANEKLFF. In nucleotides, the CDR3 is TGTGCCAGCAGCTTCGGACAGGCTAATGAAAAACTGTTTTTT.